This TCR beta chain was found in a study of T cell changes during pregnancy in multiple sclerosis. The V gene's germline CDR1 is SGHTA and CDR2 FQGNSA. V lost 5 bases and J 3 bases, leaving 25 bases between the germline ends. The CDR3 is 18 amino acids. Data came from immunoSEQ multiplex PCR; TCRdb stores just in-frame clones and leaves some out. The sample records more than 70,000 clones, 85% to 95% being singletons. Material: peripheral blood, obtained before pregnancy. V is TRBV7-2 and J is TRBJ1-2; D is possibly TRBD1 (5 bases). The sequence was collected from a female donor with multiple sclerosis, enrolled in a pregnancy study. The CDR3 loop is CASSASGLFGGGDYGYTF. CDR3 bases: TGTGCCAGCAGCGCATCAGGGCTTTTCGGGGGTGGGGACTATGGCTACACCTTC. Based on the CDR3 plus reference TRBV7-2 and TRBJ1-2, the full variable domain is GAGVSQSPSNKVTEKGKDVELRCDPISGHTALYWYRQSLGQGLEFLIYFQGNSAPDKSGLPSDRFSAERTGGSVSTLTIQRTQQEDSAVYLCASSASGLFGGGDYGYTFGSGTRLTVV.